These 30 T cell receptor beta chains originate from one sample sequenced in a study of metastatic and nonmetastatic thyroid tumors. Via MiXCR, TCRdb re-called the PCR reads. Here the sample spans approximately 29,000 clones, approximately 17% being singletons. Thyroid surgery was preceded by no treatment in any patient. The sample was blood. These receptors were taken from a female donor with papillary thyroid cancer or a benign thyroid nodule (not recorded which). Some clones in this sample may be carry-over from other donors' samples.

This clone has a handful of counts. This chain uses TRBV28 with TRBJ1-2; no definite D call. V was cut by 6 bases and J by 1 base, with 6 bases left in between. The germline V gene encodes CDR1 MDHEN and CDR2 SYDVKM. The CDR3 runs 12 residues. The CDR3 loop reads CASSPLNYGYTF. The CDR3 nucleotides read TGTGCCAGCAGCCCACTTAACTATGGCTACACCTTC.

This clone was seen only a few times. The chain is built from TRBV2 and TRBJ1-5; D remains unclear. Deletions cut 3 bases from V and 16 bases from J, with 19 bases between. The CDR3 extends over 13 amino acids. Germline assignment: CDR1 SNHLY and CDR2 FYNNEI. CDR3 in amino acids: CASSDTSNQPPHF. The CDR3 nucleotides read TGTGCCAGCAGTGACACTAGCAATCAGCCCCCCCATTTT.

This clone was counted at least ten times. One base away lies a much larger clone, so this may be a sequencing read error. The chain uses TRBV28 and TRBJ2-5; 7 nucleotides match TRBD1. J lost 3 bases, V lost 8 bases, and 9 bases had no gene match. Germline loops: CDR1 MDHEN, CDR2 SYDVKM. The CDR3 runs 14 residues. Written as DNA, the CDR3 is TGTGCCAGCGGTCCACATACAGGGGAAGAGACCCAGTACTTC. This sequence encodes CASGPHTGEETQYF.

This clone has more than one count but fewer than ten. The chain recombines TRBV28 with TRBJ2-1; perhaps TRBD1 as D (5 bases). Between the trimmed V and J ends, which lost 3 bases and 4 bases, there was a span of 16 bases. Germline values: CDR1 MDHEN, CDR2 SYDVKM. The CDR3 contains 16 residues. CDR3 protein: CASSFRRQCAYNEQFF. CDR3 in DNA: TGTGCCAGCAGTTTTCGGAGACAGTGTGCGTACAATGAGCAGTTCTTC.

This clone was observed at least ten times. The chain employs TRBV6-1 and TRBJ2-3; 11 nucleotides align to TRBD2. CDR3 length: 16 residues. The germline CDR1 and CDR2 sequences are MNHNS and SASEGT. The ends lost 3 bases at V and 3 bases at J; junction bases unmatched: 5. The CDR3, as DNA: TGTGCCAGCAGTGATCTAGCGGGAGGCGGTACAGATACGCAGTATTTT. This codes for CASSDLAGGGTDTQYF.

In this sample, this clone turned up many times. The CDR3 nucleotides are TGCGCCAGCAGTGAGTCGCTACTAGCGGGAACGAACACCGGGGAGCTGTTTTTT. Its translation is CASSESLLAGTNTGELFF. V is TRBV10-1 and J is TRBJ2-2; 10 positions agree with TRBD2. With 0 bases clipped from V and 0 bases from J, the junction kept 4 bases outside the gene matches. The V gene's germline CDR1 is WNHNN and CDR2 SYGVQD (reference sequence). This CDR3 region has 18 residues.

Ten or more counts support this clone. A read error may explain this, as a much larger clone is one base away. Other DNA variants within this sample encode the same CDR3. The V call is TRBV24-1, the J call TRBJ2-2; no clear D. The V gene's germline CDR1 is KGHDR and CDR2 SFDVKD. V lost 7 bases to trimming and J lost 7 bases, with 15 bases between them. This CDR3 has 14 amino acids. The DNA of the CDR3 is TGTGCCACCAGCGATGGGGAAGCATACGGGGAGCTGTTTTTT. Protein: CATSDGEAYGELFF.

This clone has ten or more counts. This chain joins TRBV27 and TRBJ2-7; 9 bases fit TRBD2. V dropped 5 bases and J dropped 2; count of bases not matched to a gene: 4. Germline V gives CDR1 MNHEY, CDR2 SMNVEV (reference sequence). The CDR3 length is 14 residues. In DNA form, the CDR3 reads TGTGCCAGCAGTCCATTAGCGGGAGCCTACGAGCAGTACTTC. Residues: CASSPLAGAYEQYF.

This clone was seen at least ten times. The chain employs TRBV10-1 and TRBJ2-3, with a tentative D call TRBD1 (6 bases). V dropped 5 bases and J dropped 1 base, with 7 bases sitting between them. Germline CDR1 and CDR2: WNHNN and SYGVQD (reference sequence). This CDR3 has 13 residues. The CDR3 bases are TGCGCCAGCAGTCGACAGGGCACAGATACGCAGTATTTT. Translating gives CASSRQGTDTQYF.

This clone was counted at least ten times. This sequence joins TRBV27 and TRBJ2-7; D gene uncertain. CDR3 length equals 13 residues. Germline lookup yields CDR1 MNHEY and CDR2 SMNVEV (reference sequence). V gave up 3 bases and J gave up 5 bases, with 11 bases separating them. The CDR3 loop reads CASSFSGFNEQYF. CDR3 DNA sequence: TGTGCCAGCAGTTTTTCGGGTTTTAACGAGCAGTACTTC.

This clone was seen many times. The chain joins TRBV19 to TRBJ2-4; TRBD2 might be the D (5 bases). Between the trimmed V and J ends, which lost 6 bases and 4 bases, there was a span of 7 bases. This CDR3 has 12 amino acids. Germline loops: CDR1 LNHDA, CDR2 SQIVND (reference sequence). The CDR3 nucleotides are TGTGCCAGTAGGGACTTAAAAAACATTCAGTACTTC. It translates to CASRDLKNIQYF.

This clone has a count of ten or more. The rearrangement joins TRBV18 to TRBJ2-3; D unclear. The CDR3 loop spans 21 amino acids. The germline V and J ends were trimmed by 3 bases and 0 bases, with 28 bases remaining between them. The germline V gene has CDR1 KGHSH and CDR2 LQKENI. CDR3 sequence reads: CASSPKTSGAAGSFSTDTQYF. CDR3 bases: TGTGCCAGCTCACCCAAAACGTCAGGTGCGGCCGGAAGTTTTAGCACAGATACGCAGTATTTT.

This clone occurred many times. The chain uses TRBV20-1 and TRBJ2-1; 15 bases fit TRBD2. The germline V gene has CDR1 DFQATT and CDR2 SNEGSKA (reference sequence). The CDR3 spans 19 residues. With 1 base clipped from V and 0 bases from J, the junction kept 7 bases outside the gene matches. In DNA form, the CDR3 reads TGCAGTGCTAGAGGTTCGGGACTAGCGGGAGGAGGCTCCTACAATGAGCAGTTCTTC. Its translation: CSARGSGLAGGGSYNEQFF.

There are many counts of this clone. The chain couples TRBV9 to TRBJ2-2; TRBD1 agrees at 8 bases. The CDR3 covers 16 residues. Germline V CDR1 and CDR2: SGDLS, YYNGEE. V trimming: 0 bases; J trimming: 1 base; junction bases outside the gene matches: 2. The CDR3 protein is CASSVGGTGNTGELFF. Written as DNA, the CDR3 is TGTGCCAGCAGCGTAGGAGGGACAGGGAACACCGGGGAGCTGTTTTTT. The complete variable domain, with remaining parts taken from reference TRBV9 and TRBJ2-2, reads DSGVTQTPKHLITATGQRVTLRCSPRSGDLSVYWYQQSLDQGLQFLIQYYNGEERAKGNILERFSAQQFPDLHSELNLSSLELGDSALYFCASSVGGTGNTGELFFGEGSRLTVL.

This clone was seen at least ten times. This chain uses TRBV5-1 with TRBJ2-1; 10 bases fit TRBD1. Germline V gene lookup returns CDR1 SGHRS and CDR2 YFSETQ. The V segment lost 2 bases and the J segment 7 bases; nucleotides outside the gene matches: 3. The CDR3 covers 14 residues. CDR3 amino acids: CASSLRTGGNEQFF. Here the CDR3 DNA reads TGCGCCAGCAGCTTACGGACAGGGGGGAATGAGCAGTTCTTC.

This clone has ten or more counts. The CDR3 spells CASSKFGTTNYGYTF. The CDR3 bases are TGTGCCAGTAGTAAATTCGGGACAACTAACTATGGCTACACCTTC. The chain couples TRBV19 to TRBJ1-2; possibly TRBD1 for D (6 bases). The CDR3 is made up of 15 amino acids. Trimming pared 4 bases from V and 0 bases from J, leaving 12 bases between. Germline V gene lookup returns CDR1 LNHDA and CDR2 SQIVND (reference sequence).

This clone was counted many times. V gene TRBV5-6 combines with J gene TRBJ1-5; no clear D. V shed 6 bases and J shed 7 bases, with 11 bases lying between them. The V gene's germline CDR1 is SGHDT and CDR2 YYEEEE. The CDR3 covers 12 residues. The DNA of the CDR3 is TGTGCCAGCACCCTAGGCAGACAGCCCCAGCATTTT. It is translated as CASTLGRQPQHF.

This clone was found many times. The rearrangement joins TRBV19 to TRBJ2-2; D possibly corresponds to TRBD1 (5 bases). V lost 3 bases to trimming and J lost 4 bases, with 9 bases between them. CDR3 length equals 14 residues. Germline CDR1 LNHDA, CDR2 SQIVND (reference sequence). CDR3 amino acids: CASSMGLITGELFF. In DNA form, the CDR3 reads TGTGCCAGTAGTATGGGGCTAATCACCGGGGAGCTGTTTTTT.

This clone was recorded a few times. The rearrangement links TRBV6-6 to TRBJ2-3; D possibly corresponds to TRBD2 (6 bases). The length of the CDR3 is 14 residues. With 2 bases removed from V and 1 base from J, the gap between germline ends came to 7 bases. CDR1 MNHNY and CDR2 SVGAGI come from the germline V gene (reference sequence). In nucleotides, the CDR3 is TGTGCCAGCAGTTACGAGCGGGGCACAGATACGCAGTATTTT. It specifies CASSYERGTDTQYF.

Turning to this clone: An end of the junction does not agree with germline; a read error may underlie this. The chain links TRBV20-1 to TRBJ2-3; possible D gene TRBD2, 6 bases. Germline-derived CDR1 and CDR2 are DFQATT and SNEGSKA (reference sequence). The CDR3 has 12 residues. The CDR3 DNA follows: TGCAGTGCGGCGGAGGAGGGATTCGGGCCCTTTTTT. This codes for CSAAEEGFGPFF.

The chain recombines TRBV10-1 with TRBJ2-7; the D is unclear. The CDR3 extends over 16 amino acids. The V and J ends lost 2 bases and 6 bases respectively, with 20 bases between them. Germline V lookup: CDR1 WNHNN, CDR2 SYGVQD (reference sequence). The CDR3 DNA is TGCGCCAGCAGTGAGAGACGAGCAACCCAGGTTTCCGAGCAGTACTTC. It codes for CASSERRATQVSEQYF.

This clone was counted many times. V usage is TRBV15 and J usage is TRBJ1-3; perhaps TRBD1 as D (6 bases). The V and J ends lost 3 bases and 0 bases respectively, with 12 bases between them. The CDR3 extends over 16 amino acids. Germline CDR1 LNHNV, CDR2 YYDKDF (reference sequence). The CDR3 is CATSRDRQSSGNTIYF. CDR3 nucleotide sequence: TGTGCCACCAGCAGGGACAGACAGTCCTCTGGAAACACCATATATTTT. The variable domain in full, with the rest retrieved from reference TRBV15 and TRBJ1-3, is DAMVIQNPRYQVTQFGKPVTLSCSQTLNHNVMYWYQQKSSQAPKLLFHYYDKDFNNEADTPDNFQSRRPNTSFCFLDIRSPGLGDTAMYLCATSRDRQSSGNTIYFGEGSWLTVV.

Ten or more counts support this clone. The chain is built from TRBV28 and TRBJ2-1; no clear D gene. The CDR3 covers 15 residues. Germline CDR1 reads MDHEN; CDR2 reads SYDVKM. Between the trimmed V and J ends, which lost 7 bases and 2 bases, there was a span of 15 bases. The CDR3 region has the DNA TGTGCCAGCACCCTCGATCCCCTACCCTACAATGAGCAGTTCTTC. Protein: CASTLDPLPYNEQFF.

This clone was counted many times. This sequence joins TRBV7-9 and TRBJ2-1; perhaps TRBD1 as D (5 bases). The V and J ends lost 2 bases and 6 bases respectively, with 14 bases between them. The CDR3 covers 15 residues. Germline assignment: CDR1 SEHNR and CDR2 FQNEAQ (reference sequence). Written as DNA, the CDR3 is TGTGCCAGCAGCTTATTAGGTCGTCAGGGCAATGAGCAGTTCTTC. Encoded protein: CASSLLGRQGNEQFF.

CDR3 region: CASSLDRNRGEQYF. The DNA of the CDR3 is TGTGCCAGCAGCTTAGATAGGAATCGGGGGGAGCAGTACTTC. J is TRBJ2-7 and V is TRBV7-9; a possible D gene is TRBD2 (6 bases). Trimming shortened V by 1 base and J by 7 bases, and 14 bases separated the two germline ends. The CDR3 extends over 14 amino acids. The germline V gene has CDR1 SEHNR and CDR2 FQNEAQ (reference sequence).

The chain joins TRBV4-1 to TRBJ2-1; D call uncertain. In germline, CDR1 is MGHRA, CDR2 YSYEKL. V gave up 1 base and J gave up 7 bases, with 11 bases separating them. The CDR3 totals 14 residues. CDR3 residues: CASSQGVPTNEQFF. The CDR3 DNA reads as TGCGCCAGCAGCCAAGGGGTACCGACTAATGAGCAGTTCTTC.

The J gene is TRBJ2-7, the V gene TRBV5-1; 12 bases are a match to TRBD2. CDR1 SGHRS and CDR2 YFSETQ come from the germline V gene. After removal of 4 bases from V and 0 bases from J, the junction contained 11 bases not matched to a gene. This CDR3 is built from 18 residues. The CDR3 spells CASSTLTSGSGTSYEQYF. The CDR3 bases are TGCGCCAGCAGCACCTTGACTAGCGGGAGTGGGACCTCCTACGAGCAGTACTTC.

This clone has only a few counts. The chain uses TRBV6-5 and TRBJ1-2; possibly TRBD1 for D (5 bases). Germline CDR1 and CDR2: MNHEY and SVGAGI. The V gene lost 0 bases and the J gene lost 6 bases, with 11 bases spanning the gap. This CDR3 has 14 amino acids. The CDR3 nucleotides read TGTGCCAGCAGTTACTCGTTCGGGGGGGATGGCTACACCTTC. It is translated as CASSYSFGGDGYTF.

This clone occurred many times. This chain uses TRBV13 with TRBJ1-2; D gene uncertain. Per germline, CDR1 PRHDT and CDR2 FYEKMQ (reference sequence). V was trimmed by 5 bases and J by 0 bases, leaving 13 bases between them. The CDR3 consists of 15 residues. The CDR3 region is CASSTWAQANYGYTF. CDR3 bases: TGTGCCAGCAGCACATGGGCGCAAGCTAACTATGGCTACACCTTC. Based on the CDR3 plus reference TRBV13 and TRBJ1-2, the full variable domain is AAGVIQSPRHLIKEKRETATLKCYPIPRHDTVYWYQQGPGQDPQFLISFYEKMQSDKGSIPDRFSAQQFSDYHSELNMSSLELGDSALYFCASSTWAQANYGYTFGSGTRLTVV.

This clone appeared many times. This chain joins TRBV7-9 and TRBJ2-7; possible D gene TRBD1, 5 bases. The germline V gene has CDR1 SEHNR and CDR2 FQNEAQ (reference sequence). This CDR3 has 14 residues. Trimming removed 8 bases at V and 6 bases at J, with 20 bases between. The CDR3 sequence: CASSPSPGIGEQYF. Here the CDR3 DNA reads TGTGCCAGCTCCCCCTCCCCAGGGATAGGCGAGCAGTACTTC.